This is a list of T cell receptor beta chains from one sample in a study of vaccination effects on CD4 cells after COVID-19. Here immunoSEQ multiplex PCR was the method, and the copy in TCRdb shows in-frame clones only, minus some. The table shows 45,000 to 55,000 clones, with 60% to 75% occurring only once. These TCRs are of unknown antigen specificity. Sequenced material: CD4+ T cells from PBMCs cultured without peptide, taken after COVID-19 vaccination. All receptors derive from a human donor who received a COVID-19 vaccine. Each CDR3 is given with its conserved first and last residue. The D gene is left open where the match is weak. The size of a clone is reported for some rows only, either as once, few or many, or as a class for expanded clones.

cdr3_nt cdr3_aa j_call d_call clone_size v_call
TGTGCCAGCAGCCAAGATGGGTTGCGGGATGAGCAGTTCTTC CASSQDGLRDEQFF TRBJ2-1 - - TRBV3-1/TRBV3-2
TGTGCCAGCAGTTTTGAGGGGGAAAAACTGTTTTTT CASSFEGEKLFF TRBJ1-4 - - TRBV12-3/TRBV12-4
TGTGCCAGCAGTTTCCCCGCAGGGGGCGACCTCTCAACCTTCTACGAGCAGTACTTC CASSFPAGGDLSTFYEQYF TRBJ2-7 TRBD1 - TRBV6-2/TRBV6-3
TGTGCCTGGAGTCCTCGCCAGGGGGCGCGAACTAAGGTCACTGAAGCTTTCTTT CAWSPRQGARTKVTEAFF TRBJ1-1 TRBD1 many TRBV30
TGTGCCAGCAGCGGGGGGGGCAACTATGGCTACACCTTC CASSGGGNYGYTF TRBJ1-2 - - TRBV3-1/TRBV3-2
TGCGCCAGCAGCCGGCCGGACAGGGGGAAAGCTTTCTTT CASSRPDRGKAFF TRBJ1-1 TRBD1 - TRBV4-1
TGTGCCAGCAGCCCGCTACAGCACCAAGAGACCCAGTACTTC CASSPLQHQETQYF TRBJ2-5 - - TRBV27
TGTGCCAGCAGCGTTGATACAGGGGGATATAATTCACCCCTCCACTTT CASSVDTGGYNSPLHF TRBJ1-6 TRBD1 - TRBV9
TGTGCCAGCAGCACTCCGGGACAGGGAGAAGAGACCCAGTACTTC CASSTPGQGEETQYF TRBJ2-5 TRBD1 - TRBV5-6
TGTGCCAGTAGTATCGGTTTTAGGAAAGGGGACAAAAACATTCAGTACTTC CASSIGFRKGDKNIQYF TRBJ2-4 - - TRBV19
TGTGCCAGCAGCTTAGTTCAGCGGGGGGGCGAGCAGTACTTC CASSLVQRGGEQYF TRBJ2-7 TRBD2 few TRBV11-2
TGTGCCAGCAGTGAAATCCCGGGTCAAAACACTGAAGCTTTCTTT CASSEIPGQNTEAFF TRBJ1-1 - - TRBV6-1
TGTGCCAGCAGTTACTCGGTAGCGGGAGGGCCTGGGGAGCTGTTTTTT CASSYSVAGGPGELFF TRBJ2-2 TRBD2 - TRBV6-5
TGTGCCAGCGGTAGAAACACTGAAGCTTTCTTT CASGRNTEAFF TRBJ1-1 - few TRBV7-9
TGTGCCAGCAGTCCCCAGGACAGCTCTCTAAACACTGAAGCTTTCTTT CASSPQDSSLNTEAFF TRBJ1-1 - few TRBV7-6
TGTGCCAGTAGTATTGGGACAGGGACTGGAAACACCATATATTTT CASSIGTGTGNTIYF TRBJ1-3 TRBD1 - TRBV19
TGTGCCAGCAGTGAAGAAGGGAGAAACACCATATATTTT CASSEEGRNTIYF TRBJ1-3 - - TRBV6-1
TGTGCCAGCAGATCCGGGACAGGGCATAGCAATCAGCCCCAGCATTTT CASRSGTGHSNQPQHF TRBJ1-5 TRBD1 - TRBV28
TGTGCCAGTATTGTAGCGGTGAACACCGGGGAGCTGTTTTTT CASIVAVNTGELFF TRBJ2-2 - - TRBV19
TGCGCCAGCAGGACTAGCGGGGGGAGGGAGACCCAGTACTTC CASRTSGGRETQYF TRBJ2-5 TRBD2 - TRBV10-2
TGTGCCATCAGGTTCTCCGAGGTCTACAATGAGCAGTTCTTC CAIRFSEVYNEQFF TRBJ2-1 - few TRBV10-3
TGTGCCAGCAGCTTCTACGCCGGGGAGCTGTTTTTT CASSFYAGELFF TRBJ2-2 - - TRBV7-2
TGCGCCAGCAGCGGAGGACACTTGAACACTGAAGCTTTCTTT CASSGGHLNTEAFF TRBJ1-1 - - TRBV5-1
TGTGCCAGCTCACAAGATCAGGGCATAACTGAAGCTTTCTTT CASSQDQGITEAFF TRBJ1-1 - - TRBV18
TGCAGCGTTGGCAGCGGGAGCGGGGAGCTGTTTTTT CSVGSGSGELFF TRBJ2-2 TRBD2 - TRBV29-1
TGTGCCAGCAGCCCGAAAAGCTCCTATAATTCACCCCTCCACTTT CASSPKSSYNSPLHF TRBJ1-6 - few TRBV7-9
TGTGCCAGTAATAAAAGGCAGGTTAATCAGCCCCAGCATTTT CASNKRQVNQPQHF TRBJ1-5 - - TRBV19
TGTGCCAGCAGCCAACAGTCCTCATCCACCGGGGAGCTGTTTTTT CASSQQSSSTGELFF TRBJ2-2 - - TRBV7-6
TGTGCCAGCAGCACCAGACTAGCGGGGGACCGCACAGATACGCAGTATTTT CASSTRLAGDRTDTQYF TRBJ2-3 TRBD2 - TRBV7-2
TGTGCCAGCACCTCGGACACCGGGGAGCTGTTTTTT CASTSDTGELFF TRBJ2-2 - few TRBV7-2
TGTGCCAGCTCACCGGAGACTGCGAACACTGAAGCTTTCTTT CASSPETANTEAFF TRBJ1-1 - - TRBV18
TGTGCCAGCAGTTACAGGGGGTCAAACACTGAAGCTTTCTTT CASSYRGSNTEAFF TRBJ1-1 - - TRBV6-5
TGTGCCAGCAGCACGGGACTAGCTAATGAGCAGTTCTTC CASSTGLANEQFF TRBJ2-1 TRBD2 - TRBV11-2
TGTGCCAGCAGCTTAGGAGGGGGCATCTCCTACAATGAGCAGTTCTTC CASSLGGGISYNEQFF TRBJ2-1 TRBD1 - TRBV7-2
TGCGCCAGCAGACCGGACAGCCTGAACACTGAAGCTTTCTTT CASRPDSLNTEAFF TRBJ1-1 - few TRBV4-1
TGTGCCAGCAGTGGGACAAACTTCGATACGCAGTATTTT CASSGTNFDTQYF TRBJ2-3 - - TRBV2
TGTGCCAGCAGTCGGACTAGCGGTAGCTCCTACAATGAGCAGTTCTTC CASSRTSGSSYNEQFF TRBJ2-1 TRBD2 - TRBV7-6
TGCACCAGCAGCTCGCAGCGGGGATCCTACGAGCAGTACTTC CTSSSQRGSYEQYF TRBJ2-7 - - TRBV1
TGCGCCAGCAGTTGGGGTGGTGGCGGGGGAGGGCGGGAGACCCAGTACTTC CASSWGGGGGGRETQYF TRBJ2-5 TRBD2 - TRBV4-1
TGTGCCAGTAGTCTTCAGGACTGGGAGATCTACGAGCAGTACTTC CASSLQDWEIYEQYF TRBJ2-7 - - TRBV19
TGTGCCAGCAGTGAATTAGAGGTCAGCTCTGGAAACACCATATATTTT CASSELEVSSGNTIYF TRBJ1-3 - - TRBV25-1
TGTGCCAGTAGTCCACGACAGGGAACGGTTGGAAACACCATATATTTT CASSPRQGTVGNTIYF TRBJ1-3 TRBD1 - TRBV19
TGTGCCACTCGTAACAGGGCCGGTGAAGCTTTCTTT CATRNRAGEAFF TRBJ1-1 - - TRBV24-1
TGCGCCAGCAGTACCGGGATCCTCACTGGGAGGGATACGCAGTATTTT CASSTGILTGRDTQYF TRBJ2-3 - once TRBV5-1
TGTGCCAGCAGCAAACCTAGCGGTGGGAATGAGCAGTTCTTC CASSKPSGGNEQFF TRBJ2-1 TRBD2 - TRBV11-2
TGTGCCAGCAGCCAAAGTCTAAGCACAGATACGCAGTATTTT CASSQSLSTDTQYF TRBJ2-3 - - TRBV4-2